This T cell receptor beta chain was profiled in a study of human T cells and chemical hapten exposure. Overall study context: Among samples, TCR yields varied mainly because of small differences in pooled library volume. General observations from the study: Following DPC sensitization, TCRs present above 1 in 1000 frequency showed no change.

Trimming pared 4 bases from V and 6 bases from J, leaving 13 bases between. The CDR3 loop spans 13 amino acids. The V gene's germline CDR1 is MNHEY and CDR2 SVGAGI. This clonotype turned up a few times. Its antigen is not identified. For the library, individual cDNA molecules each received unique molecular identifiers. TCRdb re-derived calls from the RACE reads in MiXCR, one entry per CDR3 protein. The top ten hold 2.5% to 3.5% of the sample, which has about 120,000 distinct CDR3 sequences, approximately 13% seen once. Time point: pre-sensitization, week 0. Documented treatment: therapeutic diphenylcyclopropenone sensitization with weekly scalp DPC. People who gave samples had alopecia, were 18 to 70 years old, and were suitable for DPC.

This specimen was whole blood, taken in connection with sensitization to the hapten diphenylcyclopropenone (DPC). The chain is built from TRBV6-5 and TRBJ2-7, with D uncertain. The source of this sequence is a woman under 30 with alopecia areata. Some clones in this sample may be carry-over from other donors' samples. CDR3 protein: CASSSSSTGEQYF. The CDR3 DNA follows: TGTGCCAGCAGTTCTTCCTCGACGGGCGAGCAGTACTTC.